The 9 T cell receptor beta chains below were found in one sample sequenced in a study of persistence of HIV-infected CD4 T cells. Nonspecific anti-CD3/anti-CD28 bead stimulation represents the broad CD4+ T cell repertoire. Sorting of responding CD4+ T cells relied on upregulated CD40 ligand together with CD69. What these receptors recognize is not known. Sequencing used immunoSEQ version 4 in survey mode. Some clones are missing from TCRdb's copy, which holds only in-frame ones; the method was immunoSEQ multiplex PCR. Among 35,000 to 40,000 clones listed, 87% were seen once. This specimen consisted of CD4+ T cells sorted from PBMCs after roughly 17-hour stimulation, obtained from a patient who received antiretroviral therapy. The receptors derive from an adult man with HIV who was CMV-seropositive.

The genes are TRBV6-5 and TRBJ1-5, with D possibly being TRBD1 (5 bases). V gave up 7 bases and J gave up 3 bases, with 16 bases separating them. Germline V lookup: CDR1 MNHEY, CDR2 SVGAGI. There are 15 residues in the CDR3. CDR3 DNA sequence: TGTGCCAGCACCCAATATGGGGCCTTCAATCAGCCCCAGCATTTT. Translated: CASTQYGAFNQPQHF.

The chain uses TRBV20-1 and TRBJ2-5, with D uncertain. The V end was cut by 3 bases, the J end by 4 bases, with 15 bases between. The CDR3 covers 14 residues. Germline loops: CDR1 DFQATT, CDR2 SNEGSKA (reference sequence). The CDR3 bases are TGCAGTGCTAGTCGGAATATTGTAGGAGAGACCCAGTACTTC. Translation: CSASRNIVGETQYF.

CDR3 in amino acids: CASSLVVQGIAKNIQYF. The DNA for the CDR3 is TGTGCCAGCAGCTTAGTGGTACAGGGAATAGCCAAAAACATTCAGTACTTC. The chain recombines TRBV7-2 with TRBJ2-4, with a tentative D call TRBD1 (6 bases). V was trimmed by 1 base and J by 0 bases, leaving 13 bases between them. Germline CDR1 reads SGHTA; CDR2 reads FQGNSA. CDR3 length: 17 amino acids.

The chain employs TRBV5-1 and TRBJ1-2; 8 bases agree with TRBD1. Trimming took 0 bases from V and 8 from J; bases not matched to a gene: 9. From germline, CDR1 is SGHRS and CDR2 YFSETQ. This CDR3 is 15 amino acids long. In DNA form, the CDR3 reads TGCGCCAGCAGCTTGGAAGCGACAGGGGCAGAGGGCTACACCTTC. Protein sequence: CASSLEATGAEGYTF.

V and J are TRBV2 and TRBJ1-5; 9 bases are shared with TRBD1. V lost 5 bases and J lost 6; bases outside the gene matches: 5. The CDR3 consists of 14 residues. Germline V gene data show CDR1 as SNHLY and CDR2 as FYNNEI. Here the CDR3 reads CASSSDRGFQPQHF. The CDR3 coding sequence is TGTGCCAGCAGTAGCGACAGGGGGTTTCAGCCCCAGCATTTT.

The chain has TRBV4-1 and TRBJ1-1, with TRBD1 as a possible D gene (6 bases). V was shortened by 0 bases and J by 1 base, with 12 bases between the two germline ends. The germline V gene has CDR1 MGHRA and CDR2 YSYEKL. This CDR3 region has 16 residues. Here the CDR3 DNA reads TGCGCCAGCAGCCAAGATAGGCTAGGGGGGAACACTGAAGCTTTCTTT. It translates to CASSQDRLGGNTEAFF.

This chain joins TRBV30 and TRBJ1-1; D possibly corresponds to TRBD1 (5 bases). Germline V gene sequence: CDR1 GTSNPN, CDR2 SVGIG (reference sequence). This CDR3 region has 13 residues. V was pared by 5 bases and J by 1 base, with 11 bases between. CDR3 nucleotide sequence: TGTGCCTGGGCCGGGACGGGGAACACTGAAGCTTTCTTT. Encoded protein: CAWAGTGNTEAFF. Using reference TRBV30 and TRBJ1-1 for the parts outside the CDR3, the full variable domain is SQTIHQWPATLVQPVGSPLSLECTVEGTSNPNLYWYRQAAGRGLQLLFYSVGIGQISSEVPQNLSASRPQDRQFILSSKKLLLSDSGFYLCAWAGTGNTEAFFGQGTRLTVV.

The chain recombines TRBV4-3 with TRBJ2-7; 7 bases align to TRBD2. This CDR3 spans 16 amino acids. V gave up 2 bases and J gave up 2 bases; unmatched junction bases: 9. Germline V gene lookup returns CDR1 LGHNA and CDR2 YSLEER. CDR3 bases: TGCGCCAGCAGCCAATTGGGGGGAGGGCCCCCCTACGAGCAGTACTTC. Protein sequence: CASSQLGGGPPYEQYF.

The V call is TRBV15, the J call TRBJ1-4; no reliable D call. Trimming cost V 2 bases and J 0 bases, with 7 bases left between them. The CDR3 contains 15 residues. In germline, CDR1 is LNHNV, CDR2 YYDKDF (reference sequence). CDR3 sequence (DNA): TGTGCCACCAGCAGAAGACCAGCAACTAATGAAAAACTGTTTTTT. It codes for CATSRRPATNEKLFF. Using reference TRBV15 and TRBJ1-4 for the parts outside the CDR3, the full variable domain is DAMVIQNPRYQVTQFGKPVTLSCSQTLNHNVMYWYQQKSSQAPKLLFHYYDKDFNNEADTPDNFQSRRPNTSFCFLDIRSPGLGDTAMYLCATSRRPATNEKLFFGSGTQLSVL.